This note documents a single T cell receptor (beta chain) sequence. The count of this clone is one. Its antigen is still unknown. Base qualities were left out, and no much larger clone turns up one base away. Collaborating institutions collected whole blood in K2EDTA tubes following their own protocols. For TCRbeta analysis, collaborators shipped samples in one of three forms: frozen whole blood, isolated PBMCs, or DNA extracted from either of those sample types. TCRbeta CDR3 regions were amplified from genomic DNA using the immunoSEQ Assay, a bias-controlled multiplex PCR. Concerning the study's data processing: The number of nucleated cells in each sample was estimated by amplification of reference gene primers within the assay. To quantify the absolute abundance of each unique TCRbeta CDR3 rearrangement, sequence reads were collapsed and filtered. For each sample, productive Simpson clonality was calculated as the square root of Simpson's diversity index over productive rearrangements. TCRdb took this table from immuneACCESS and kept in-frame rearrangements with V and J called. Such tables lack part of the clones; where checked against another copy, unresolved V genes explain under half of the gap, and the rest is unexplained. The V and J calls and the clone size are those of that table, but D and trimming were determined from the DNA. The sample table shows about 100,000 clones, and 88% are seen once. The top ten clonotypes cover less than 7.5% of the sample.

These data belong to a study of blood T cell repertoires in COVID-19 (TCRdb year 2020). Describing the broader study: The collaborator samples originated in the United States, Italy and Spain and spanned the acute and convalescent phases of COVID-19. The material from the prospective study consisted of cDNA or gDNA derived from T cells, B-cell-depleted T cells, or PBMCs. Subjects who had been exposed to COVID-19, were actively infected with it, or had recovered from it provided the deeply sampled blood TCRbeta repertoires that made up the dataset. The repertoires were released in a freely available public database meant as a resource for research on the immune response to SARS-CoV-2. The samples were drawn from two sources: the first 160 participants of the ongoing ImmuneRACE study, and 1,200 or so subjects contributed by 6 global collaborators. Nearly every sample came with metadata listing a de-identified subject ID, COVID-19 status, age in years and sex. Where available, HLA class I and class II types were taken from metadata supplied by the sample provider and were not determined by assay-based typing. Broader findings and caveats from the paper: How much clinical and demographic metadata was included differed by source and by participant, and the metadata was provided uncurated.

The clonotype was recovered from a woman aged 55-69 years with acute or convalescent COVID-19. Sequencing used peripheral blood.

The CDR3 is CASSPKPGGAPLHF. The DNA sequence is TGTGCCAGCAGCCCCAAGCCGGGGGGGGCACCCCTCCACTTT. In this chain, TRBV3-1 (or the pseudogene TRBV3-2) is recombined with TRBJ1-6; D gene: possibly TRBD1, on 5 matching bases. There are 14 amino acids in the CDR3, from cysteine to phenylalanine inclusive. The kept DNA is CDR3 alone, 42 bases in frame from the first base. CDR1 LGHDT and CDR2 YNNKEL are derived from the germline V gene (reference sequence). A distance of 15 bases separates the germline ends of V and J, which lose 4 bases and 11 bases respectively.